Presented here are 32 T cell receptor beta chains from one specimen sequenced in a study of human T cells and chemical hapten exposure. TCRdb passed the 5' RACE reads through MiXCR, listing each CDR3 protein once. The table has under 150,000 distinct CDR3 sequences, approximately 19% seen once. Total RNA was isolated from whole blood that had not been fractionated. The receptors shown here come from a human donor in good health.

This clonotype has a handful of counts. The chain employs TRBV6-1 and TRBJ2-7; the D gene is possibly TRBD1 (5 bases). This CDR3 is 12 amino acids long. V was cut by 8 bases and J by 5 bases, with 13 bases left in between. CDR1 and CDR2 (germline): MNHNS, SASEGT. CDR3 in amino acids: CASSKGVDEQYF. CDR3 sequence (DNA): TGTGCCAGCTCGAAAGGGGTGGACGAGCAGTACTTC.

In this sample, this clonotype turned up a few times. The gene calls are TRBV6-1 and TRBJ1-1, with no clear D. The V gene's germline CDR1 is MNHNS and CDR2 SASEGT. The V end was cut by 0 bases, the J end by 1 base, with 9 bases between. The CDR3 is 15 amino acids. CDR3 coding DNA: TGTGCCAGCAGTGAAGCGCCGCTTACGAACACTGAAGCTTTCTTT. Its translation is CASSEAPLTNTEAFF.

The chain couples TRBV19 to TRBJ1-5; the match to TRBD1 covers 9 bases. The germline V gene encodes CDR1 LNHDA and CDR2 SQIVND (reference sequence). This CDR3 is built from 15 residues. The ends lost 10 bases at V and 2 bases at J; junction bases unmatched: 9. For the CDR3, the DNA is TGTGCCACCTCGATCAGGACAGGGGGCAATCAGCCCCAGCATTTT. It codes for CATSIRTGGNQPQHF.

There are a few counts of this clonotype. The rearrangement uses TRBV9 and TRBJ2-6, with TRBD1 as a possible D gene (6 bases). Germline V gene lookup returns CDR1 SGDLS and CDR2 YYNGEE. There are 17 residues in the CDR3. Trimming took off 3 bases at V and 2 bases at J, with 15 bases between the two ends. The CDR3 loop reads CASSGTVPGAGANVLTF. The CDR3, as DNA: TGTGCCAGCAGCGGGACAGTCCCAGGGGCTGGGGCCAACGTCCTGACTTTC.

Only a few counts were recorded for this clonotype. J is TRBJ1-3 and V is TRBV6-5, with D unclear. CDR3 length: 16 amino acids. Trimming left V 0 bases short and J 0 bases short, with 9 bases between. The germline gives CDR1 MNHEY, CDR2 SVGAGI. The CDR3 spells CASSYSGGNSGNTIYF. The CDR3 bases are TGTGCCAGCAGTTACTCGGGCGGGAACTCTGGAAACACCATATATTTT.

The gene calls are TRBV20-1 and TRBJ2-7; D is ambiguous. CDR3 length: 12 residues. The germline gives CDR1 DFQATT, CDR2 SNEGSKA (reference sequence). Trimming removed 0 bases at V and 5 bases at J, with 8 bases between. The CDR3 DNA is TGCAGTGCTAGAGATCCCTTAAACGAGCAGTACTTC. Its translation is CSARDPLNEQYF.

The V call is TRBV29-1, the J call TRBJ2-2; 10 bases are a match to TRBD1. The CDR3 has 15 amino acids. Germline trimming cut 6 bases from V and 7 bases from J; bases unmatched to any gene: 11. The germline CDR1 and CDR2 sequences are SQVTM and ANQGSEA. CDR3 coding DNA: TGCAGCGTCGCTCCGGGACAGGGGCTGATCGGGGAGCTGTTTTTT. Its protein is CSVAPGQGLIGELFF.

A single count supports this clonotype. CDR3 nucleotides: TGTGCCAGCAGTTTAAGAAGGGACAGACTTTCTCCCAAGAACACTGAAGCTTTCTTT. Translated, it gives CASSLRRDRLSPKNTEAFF. The chain couples TRBV27 to TRBJ1-1, with TRBD1 matching over 7 bases. Germline-derived CDR1 and CDR2 are MNHEY and SMNVEV (reference sequence). The V and J ends lost 2 bases and 1 base, in that order; junction bases with no gene match: 16. This CDR3 is 19 amino acids long.

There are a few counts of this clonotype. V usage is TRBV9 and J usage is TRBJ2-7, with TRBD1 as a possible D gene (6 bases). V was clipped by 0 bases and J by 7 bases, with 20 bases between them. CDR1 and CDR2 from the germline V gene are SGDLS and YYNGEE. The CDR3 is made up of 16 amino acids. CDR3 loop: CASSVALTGPLGEQYF. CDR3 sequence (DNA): TGTGCCAGCAGCGTAGCTCTGACAGGACCCCTAGGTGAGCAGTACTTC.

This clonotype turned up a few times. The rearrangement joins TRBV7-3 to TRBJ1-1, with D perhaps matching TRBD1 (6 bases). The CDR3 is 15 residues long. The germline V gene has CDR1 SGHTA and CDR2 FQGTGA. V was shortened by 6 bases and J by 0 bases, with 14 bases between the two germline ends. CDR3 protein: CASRLIRGLNTEAFF. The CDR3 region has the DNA TGTGCCAGCAGACTAATCAGGGGACTGAACACTGAAGCTTTCTTT.

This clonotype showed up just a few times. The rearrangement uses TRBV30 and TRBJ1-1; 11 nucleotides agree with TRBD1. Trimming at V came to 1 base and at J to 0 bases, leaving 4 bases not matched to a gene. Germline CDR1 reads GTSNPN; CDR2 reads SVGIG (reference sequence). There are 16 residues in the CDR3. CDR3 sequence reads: CAWSGGQGAMNTEAFF. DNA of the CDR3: TGTGCCTGGAGTGGAGGACAGGGGGCGATGAACACTGAAGCTTTCTTT.

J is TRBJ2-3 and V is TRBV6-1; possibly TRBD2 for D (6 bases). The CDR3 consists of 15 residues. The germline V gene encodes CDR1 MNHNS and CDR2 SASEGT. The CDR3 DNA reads TGTGTCACAGGTCGGGGGAGTAGATATGCGGATACGCAGTATTTT. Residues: CVTGRGSRYADTQYF.

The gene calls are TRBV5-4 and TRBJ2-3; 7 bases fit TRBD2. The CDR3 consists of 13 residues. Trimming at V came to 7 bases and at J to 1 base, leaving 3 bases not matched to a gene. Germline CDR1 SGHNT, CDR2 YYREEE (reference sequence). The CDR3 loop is CASSGRGTDTQYF. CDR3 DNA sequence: TGTGCCAGCTCTGGGAGGGGCACAGATACGCAGTATTTT.

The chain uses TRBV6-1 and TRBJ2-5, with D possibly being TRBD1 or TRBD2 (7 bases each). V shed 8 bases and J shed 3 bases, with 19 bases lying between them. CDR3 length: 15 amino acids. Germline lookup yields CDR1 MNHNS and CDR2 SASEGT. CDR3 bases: TGTGCCAGCGGGAGGGGTACTGGGACAGAAGAGACCCAGTACTTC. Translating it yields CASGRGTGTEETQYF.

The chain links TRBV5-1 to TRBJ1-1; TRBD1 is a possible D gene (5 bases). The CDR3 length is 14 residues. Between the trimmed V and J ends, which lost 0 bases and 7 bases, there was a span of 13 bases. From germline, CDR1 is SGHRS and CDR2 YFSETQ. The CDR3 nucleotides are TGCGCCAGCAGCTTGGAGGGGACCGTCAATGAAGCTTTCTTT. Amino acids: CASSLEGTVNEAFF.

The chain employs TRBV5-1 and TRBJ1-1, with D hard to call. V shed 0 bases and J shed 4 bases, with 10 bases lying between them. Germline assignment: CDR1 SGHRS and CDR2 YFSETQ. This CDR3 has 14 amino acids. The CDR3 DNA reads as TGCGCCAGCAGCTTGGAGGGCCGGCCCACTGAAGCTTTCTTT. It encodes CASSLEGRPTEAFF.

The CDR3 spells CASSIPDRGVEDTQYF. The DNA of the CDR3 is TGCGCCAGCAGCATACCAGACAGGGGAGTTGAGGATACGCAGTATTTT. The chain joins TRBV4-1 to TRBJ2-3, with 8 nucleotides matching TRBD1. V gave up 5 bases and J gave up 6 bases; unmatched junction bases: 13. The CDR3 covers 16 residues. Germline V gives CDR1 MGHRA, CDR2 YSYEKL.

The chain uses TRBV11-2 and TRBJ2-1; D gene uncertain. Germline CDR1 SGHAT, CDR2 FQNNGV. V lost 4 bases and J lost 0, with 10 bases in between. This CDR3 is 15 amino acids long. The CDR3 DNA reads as TGTGCCAGCAGCTCGAAATCCCTCTCCTACAATGAGCAGTTCTTC. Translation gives CASSSKSLSYNEQFF.

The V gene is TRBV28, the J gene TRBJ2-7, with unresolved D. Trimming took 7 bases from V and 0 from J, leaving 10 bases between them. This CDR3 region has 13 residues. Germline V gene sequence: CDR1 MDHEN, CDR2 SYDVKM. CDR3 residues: CASMVESSYEQYF. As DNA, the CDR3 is TGTGCCAGCATGGTTGAAAGCTCCTACGAGCAGTACTTC.

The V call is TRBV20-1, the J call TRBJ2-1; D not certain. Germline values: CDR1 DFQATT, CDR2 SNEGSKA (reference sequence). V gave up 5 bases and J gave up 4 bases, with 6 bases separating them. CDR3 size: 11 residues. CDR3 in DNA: TGCAGTGCTGCTCAGTACAATGAGCAGTTCTTC. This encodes CSAAQYNEQFF.

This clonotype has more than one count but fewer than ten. The CDR3 loop is CASSQESRTEAFF. The CDR3 region has the DNA TGCGCCAGCAGCCAAGAGTCACGCACTGAAGCTTTCTTT. The V gene is TRBV4-1, the J gene TRBJ1-1; D ambiguous. V lost 0 bases, J lost 4 bases, and 6 bases lay in between. The CDR3 runs to 13 residues. Germline CDR1 is MGHRA and CDR2 is YSYEKL.

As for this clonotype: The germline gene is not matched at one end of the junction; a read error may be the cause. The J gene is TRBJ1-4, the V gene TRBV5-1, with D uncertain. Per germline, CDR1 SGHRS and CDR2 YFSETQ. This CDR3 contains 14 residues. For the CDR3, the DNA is TGCGTCAGCAGCTTTACATCGTCGGGTGAAAAACTGTTTTTT. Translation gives CVSSFTSSGEKLFF.

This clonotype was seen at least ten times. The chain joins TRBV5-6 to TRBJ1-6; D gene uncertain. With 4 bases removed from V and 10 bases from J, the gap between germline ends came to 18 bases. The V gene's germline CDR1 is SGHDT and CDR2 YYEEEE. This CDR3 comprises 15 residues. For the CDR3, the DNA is TGTGCCAGCAGCCATACTTTGAGCCCCATCTCACCCCTCCACTTT. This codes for CASSHTLSPISPLHF.

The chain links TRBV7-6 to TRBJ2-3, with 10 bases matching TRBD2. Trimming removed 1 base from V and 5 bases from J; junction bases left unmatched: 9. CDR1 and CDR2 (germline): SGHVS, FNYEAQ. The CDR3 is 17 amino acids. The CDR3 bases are TGTGCCAGCAGCTTAGAGGTTGGGACTAGCGAGGAAGATACGCAGTATTTT. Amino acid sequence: CASSLEVGTSEEDTQYF.

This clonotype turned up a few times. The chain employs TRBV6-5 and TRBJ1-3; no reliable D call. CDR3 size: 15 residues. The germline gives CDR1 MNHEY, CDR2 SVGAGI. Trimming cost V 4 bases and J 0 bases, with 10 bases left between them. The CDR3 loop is CASSSLRSSGNTIYF. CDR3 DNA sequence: TGTGCCAGCAGTTCTCTTAGAAGCTCTGGAAACACCATATATTTT.

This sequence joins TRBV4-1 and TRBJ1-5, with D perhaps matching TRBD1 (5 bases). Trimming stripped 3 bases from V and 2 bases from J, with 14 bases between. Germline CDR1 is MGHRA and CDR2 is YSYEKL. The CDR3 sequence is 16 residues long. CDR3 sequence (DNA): TGCGCCAGCAGCCATAGATTGCCGGGGGGCAATCAGCCCCAGCATTTT. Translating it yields CASSHRLPGGNQPQHF.

The CDR3 here is CASSLSESPLHF. The DNA of the CDR3 is TGTGCCAGCAGTTTATCTGAATCACCCCTCCACTTT. The chain has TRBV12-3 or TRBV12-4 and TRBJ1-6; D not certain. The CDR3 has 12 amino acids. V was cut by 2 bases and J by 10 bases, with 6 bases left in between.

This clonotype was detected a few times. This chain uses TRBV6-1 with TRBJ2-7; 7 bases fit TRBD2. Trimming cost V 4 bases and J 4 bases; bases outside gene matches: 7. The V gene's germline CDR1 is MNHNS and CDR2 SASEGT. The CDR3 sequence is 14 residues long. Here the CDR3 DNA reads TGTGCCAGCAGTGCAAGCGGGATTGCGTACGAGCAGTACTTC. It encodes CASSASGIAYEQYF.

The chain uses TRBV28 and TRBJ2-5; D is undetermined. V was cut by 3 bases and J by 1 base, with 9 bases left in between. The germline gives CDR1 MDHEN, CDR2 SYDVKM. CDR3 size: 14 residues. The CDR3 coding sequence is TGTGCCAGCAGTTTCTCGGCGGCCCAAGAGACCCAGTACTTC. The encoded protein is CASSFSAAQETQYF.

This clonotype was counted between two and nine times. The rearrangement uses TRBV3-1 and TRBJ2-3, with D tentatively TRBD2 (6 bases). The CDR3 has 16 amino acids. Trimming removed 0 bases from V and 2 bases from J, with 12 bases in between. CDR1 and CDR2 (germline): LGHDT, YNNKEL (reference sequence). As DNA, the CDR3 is TGTGCCAGCAGCCAAGACGGCAGCGGGTACACAGATACGCAGTATTTT. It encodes CASSQDGSGYTDTQYF.

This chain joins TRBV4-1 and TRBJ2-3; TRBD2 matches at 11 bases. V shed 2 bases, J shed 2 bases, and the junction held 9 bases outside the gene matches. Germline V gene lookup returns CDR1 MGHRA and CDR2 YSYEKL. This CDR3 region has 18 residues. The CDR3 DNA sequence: TGCGCCAGCAGCCAAACGGGACTAGCGGCCCCAGACACAGATACGCAGTATTTT. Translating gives CASSQTGLAAPDTDTQYF.

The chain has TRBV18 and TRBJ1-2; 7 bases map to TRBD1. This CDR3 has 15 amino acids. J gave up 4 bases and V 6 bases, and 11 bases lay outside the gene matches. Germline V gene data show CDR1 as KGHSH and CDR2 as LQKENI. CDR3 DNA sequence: TGTGCCAGCTCCCCGTTACAGGGGCCCATCTATGGCTACACCTTC. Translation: CASSPLQGPIYGYTF.